This entry lists 14 T cell receptor beta chains sequenced from one sample in a study of blood T cells in healthy people across ages. Through a sample-barcoded 5' primer and a J-beta primer mix, a second PCR was run for about 7 to 12 cycles. Each CDR3 protein gets one entry after TCRdb re-called the 5' RACE reads with MiXCR. This sample has around 1,100,000 distinct CDR3 sequences, with 35% to 40% found just once. Input material: blood. Source of these receptors: a man younger than 30 in good health.

This clonotype came up once. This rearrangement joins TRBV12-3 or TRBV12-4 to TRBJ1-4, with TRBD1 matching 8 bases. V shed 7 bases, J shed 8 bases, and the junction held 9 bases outside the gene matches. This CDR3 region has 14 residues. The CDR3 nucleotides read TGTGCCAGCACTCCCGGACAGGGTGGAGAAAAACTGTTTTTT. As protein: CASTPGQGGEKLFF.

This chain joins TRBV14 and TRBJ2-1; TRBD2 is a possible D gene (5 bases). This CDR3 region has 14 residues. The V end was cut by 4 bases, the J end by 3 bases, with 10 bases between. CDR1 SGHDN and CDR2 FVKESK come from the germline V gene. The CDR3: CASSPAAGYNEQFF. The CDR3 bases are TGTGCCAGCAGCCCCGCCGCGGGCTACAATGAGCAGTTCTTC. Full variable domain (remainder filled in from reference TRBV14 and TRBJ2-1): EAGVTQFPSHSVIEKGQTVTLRCDPISGHDNLYWYRRVMGKEIKFLLHFVKESKQDESGMPNNRFLAERTGGTYSTLKVQPAELEDSGVYFCASSPAAGYNEQFFGPGTRLTVL.

This clonotype was seen just once. V and J are TRBV5-1 and TRBJ2-1, with 9 nucleotides matching TRBD1. With the DNA end fitting TRBJ2-7 better, the J assignment may be wrong. This CDR3 has 15 amino acids. In germline, CDR1 is SGHRS, CDR2 YFSETQ. The CDR3 sequence: CASSSRDRAYNEQYF. CDR3 nucleotide sequence: TGCGCCAGCAGCTCCCGGGACAGGGCCTACAATGAGCAGTACTTC.

The chain combines TRBV6-5 with TRBJ2-1, with 8 nucleotides matching TRBD1. Per germline, CDR1 MNHEY and CDR2 SVGAGI. V lost 5 bases and J lost 8; bases outside the gene matches: 14. The CDR3 covers 16 residues. CDR3 in amino acids: CASSPSPGQGSDEQFF. In DNA form, the CDR3 reads TGTGCCAGCAGTCCCAGTCCTGGACAGGGATCGGATGAGCAGTTCTTC.

V gene TRBV5-1 combines with J gene TRBJ2-5; 7 nucleotides agree with TRBD1. Germline values: CDR1 SGHRS, CDR2 YFSETQ. V lost 4 bases and J lost 2; bases outside the gene matches: 5. The CDR3 consists of 14 residues. The CDR3 reads CASSTGQPQETQYF. For the CDR3, the DNA is TGCGCCAGCAGCACGGGACAGCCTCAAGAGACCCAGTACTTC.

This chain links TRBV30 with TRBJ2-5; D may be TRBD1 (5 bases). The last part of the DNA fits TRBJ2-7 better; the J call may be wrong. The CDR3 totals 13 residues. Looked up from germline, CDR1 is GTSNPN and CDR2 is SVGIG (reference sequence). The CDR3 here is CAWSVSGSVEQYF. CDR3 nucleotide sequence: TGTGCCTGGAGTGTCTCAGGGTCGGTCGAGCAGTACTTC.

This clonotype was recorded a few times. The rearrangement joins TRBV6-6 to TRBJ2-2, with 10 positions matching TRBD2. Germline CDR1 MNHNY, CDR2 SVGAGI (reference sequence). The ends lost 2 bases at V and 3 bases at J; junction bases unmatched: 6. The CDR3 is 17 amino acids. The CDR3 loop reads CASSYLSGGADTGELFF. The CDR3 DNA follows: TGTGCCAGCAGTTACCTGAGCGGGGGGGCGGACACCGGGGAGCTGTTTTTT.

The chain uses TRBV20-1 and TRBJ2-5; TRBD2 might be the D (5 bases). The CDR3 extends over 12 amino acids. V lost 7 bases and J 9 bases, leaving 18 bases between the germline ends. CDR1 is DFQATT, CDR2 SNEGSKA, per germline (reference sequence). CDR3 sequence reads: CSGVSDNGAQYF. In DNA, the CDR3 is TGCAGTGGAGTGAGCGACAACGGGGCCCAGTACTTC.

This rearrangement joins TRBV27 to TRBJ2-3, with no clear D. CDR3 length: 13 amino acids. The germline V gene has CDR1 MNHEY and CDR2 SMNVEV (reference sequence). V was clipped by 2 bases and J by 6 bases, with 9 bases between them. This CDR3 reads CASSLGVRDTQYF. The CDR3 nucleotides read TGTGCCAGCAGTTTAGGGGTCCGGGATACGCAGTATTTT.

The J gene is TRBJ1-5, the V gene TRBV6-5; D is undetermined. CDR3 length: 14 amino acids. Trimming stripped 6 bases from V and 0 bases from J, with 9 bases between. Germline lookup yields CDR1 MNHEY and CDR2 SVGAGI. This CDR3 reads CASSRASSNQPQHF. CDR3 in DNA: TGTGCCAGCAGCCGCGCCAGTAGCAATCAGCCCCAGCATTTT.

This clonotype was observed a single time. A read error may explain this, as a much larger clone is one base away. V usage is TRBV29-1 and J usage is TRBJ1-2, with TRBD1 identical over 7 bases. The CDR3 runs to 18 residues. J gave up 5 bases and V 0 bases, and 18 bases lay outside the gene matches. CDR1 and CDR2 from the germline V gene are SQVTM and ANQGSEA. DNA of the CDR3: TGCAGCGTTGAAGACCATATCGCCCTTGACAGGGTCGGGTATGGCTACACCTTC. Translating it yields CSVEDHIALDRVGYGYTF.

A word on this clonotype: This may be a read error: a much more frequent sequence differs by one nucleotide. The chain has TRBV12-3 or TRBV12-4 and TRBJ2-5; 9 nucleotides line up with TRBD2. This CDR3 spans 15 amino acids. Trimming removed 2 bases from V and 11 bases from J; junction bases left unmatched: 12. Written as DNA, the CDR3 is TGTGCCAGCAGTTTACTGGGACTAGCCGCGAATGAGCAGTACTTC. This sequence encodes CASSLLGLAANEQYF.

About this clonotype: The junction does not match germline at one end; this may be a read error. The chain couples TRBV20-1 to TRBJ1-1; possible D gene TRBD1, 6 bases. The CDR3 runs to 13 residues. CDR1 is DFQATT, CDR2 SNEGSKA, per germline (reference sequence). CDR3 in amino acids: CSAVNREGAETFF. CDR3 in DNA: TGCAGTGCCGTTAACAGGGAGGGCGCTGAAACTTTCTTT.

This clonotype was counted once. The rearrangement links TRBV27 to TRBJ1-1; TRBD1 matches 7 bases. The CDR3 has 14 amino acids. V trimming: 4 bases; J trimming: 4 bases; junction bases outside the gene matches: 6. Germline loops: CDR1 MNHEY, CDR2 SMNVEV (reference sequence). CDR3 protein: CASSSQGRSTEAFF. CDR3 sequence (DNA): TGTGCCAGCAGTTCACAGGGGAGGAGCACTGAAGCTTTCTTT.